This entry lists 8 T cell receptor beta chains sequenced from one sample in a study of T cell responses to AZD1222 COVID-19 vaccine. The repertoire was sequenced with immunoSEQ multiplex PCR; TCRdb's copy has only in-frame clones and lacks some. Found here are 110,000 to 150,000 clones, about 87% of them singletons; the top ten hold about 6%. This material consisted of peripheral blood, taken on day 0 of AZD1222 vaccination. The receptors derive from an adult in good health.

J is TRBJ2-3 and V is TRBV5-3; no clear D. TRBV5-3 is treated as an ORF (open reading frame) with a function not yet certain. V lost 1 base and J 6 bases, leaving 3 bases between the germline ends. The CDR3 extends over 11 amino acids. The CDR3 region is CARSLRDTQYF. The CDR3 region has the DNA TGTGCCAGAAGCTTGCGTGATACGCAGTATTTT.

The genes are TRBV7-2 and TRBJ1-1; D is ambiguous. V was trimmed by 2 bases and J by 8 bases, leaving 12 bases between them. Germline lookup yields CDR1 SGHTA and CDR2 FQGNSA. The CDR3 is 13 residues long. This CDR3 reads CASSLLAGSEAFF. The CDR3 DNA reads TGTGCCAGCAGCTTATTGGCGGGCAGCGAAGCTTTCTTT. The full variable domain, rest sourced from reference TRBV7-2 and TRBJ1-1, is GAGVSQSPSNKVTEKGKDVELRCDPISGHTALYWYRQSLGQGLEFLIYFQGNSAPDKSGLPSDRFSAERTGGSVSTLTIQRTQQEDSAVYLCASSLLAGSEAFFGQGTRLTVV.

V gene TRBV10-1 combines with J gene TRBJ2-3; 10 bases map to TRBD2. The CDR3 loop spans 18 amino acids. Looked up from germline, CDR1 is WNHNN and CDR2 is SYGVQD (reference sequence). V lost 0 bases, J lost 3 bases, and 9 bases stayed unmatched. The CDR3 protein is CASSESQAGGPGTDTQYF. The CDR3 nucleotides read TGCGCCAGCAGTGAGTCACAAGCGGGAGGGCCGGGGACAGATACGCAGTATTTT.

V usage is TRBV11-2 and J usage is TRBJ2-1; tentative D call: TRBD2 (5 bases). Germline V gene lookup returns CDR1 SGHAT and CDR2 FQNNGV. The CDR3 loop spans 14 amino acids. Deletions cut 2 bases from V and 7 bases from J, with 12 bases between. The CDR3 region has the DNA TGTGCCAGCAGCTTATTGGAGGCGGCGAATGAGCAGTTCTTC. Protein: CASSLLEAANEQFF.

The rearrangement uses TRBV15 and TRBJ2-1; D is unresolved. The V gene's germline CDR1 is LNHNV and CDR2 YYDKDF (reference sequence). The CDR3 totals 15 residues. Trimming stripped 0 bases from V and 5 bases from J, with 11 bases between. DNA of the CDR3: TGTGCCACCAGCAGAGAACGGGTTCAACACAATGAGCAGTTCTTC. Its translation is CATSRERVQHNEQFF.

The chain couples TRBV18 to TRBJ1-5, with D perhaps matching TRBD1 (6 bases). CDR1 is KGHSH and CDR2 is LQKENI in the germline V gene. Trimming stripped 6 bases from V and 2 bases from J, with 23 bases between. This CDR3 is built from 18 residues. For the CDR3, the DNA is TGTGCCAGCTCTCGGGCGGTTTCGGGGGGCAGGGGCAATCAGCCCCAGCATTTT. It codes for CASSRAVSGGRGNQPQHF.

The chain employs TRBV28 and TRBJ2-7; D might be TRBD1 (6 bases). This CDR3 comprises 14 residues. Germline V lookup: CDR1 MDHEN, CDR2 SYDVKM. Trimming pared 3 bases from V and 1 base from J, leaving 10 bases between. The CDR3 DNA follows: TGTGCCAGCAGTTTTCCAGGGGTTTCCTACGAGCAGTACTTC. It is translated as CASSFPGVSYEQYF.

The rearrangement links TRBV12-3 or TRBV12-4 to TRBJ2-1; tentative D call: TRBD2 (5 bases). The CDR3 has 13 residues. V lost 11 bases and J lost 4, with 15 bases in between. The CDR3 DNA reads TGTGCCTGCTCTCGAGGAGGATACAATGAGCAGTTCTTC. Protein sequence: CACSRGGYNEQFF.